The clone carrying this T cell receptor beta chain was recorded only once. V was pared by 7 bases and J by 7 bases, with 19 bases between. CDR3 size: 14 residues. Germline CDR1 MNHNY, CDR2 SVGAGI (reference sequence). The sample is drawn from a study of control samples from healthy donors and cancer patients. Sequenced by immunoSEQ multiplex PCR; TCRdb stores in-frame clones only, minus some. The sample lists tens of thousands of clones; approximately 89% were seen once. The receptor was isolated from a man aged 40-49 years with colorectal cancer. This chain connects TRBV6-6 to TRBJ1-1; D might be TRBD1 (5 bases). Sequencing input: PBMCs. This CDR3 reads CASNGGKTSNEAFF. The CDR3 DNA sequence: TGTGCCAGCAATGGGGGGAAAACCAGCAATGAAGCTTTCTTT.